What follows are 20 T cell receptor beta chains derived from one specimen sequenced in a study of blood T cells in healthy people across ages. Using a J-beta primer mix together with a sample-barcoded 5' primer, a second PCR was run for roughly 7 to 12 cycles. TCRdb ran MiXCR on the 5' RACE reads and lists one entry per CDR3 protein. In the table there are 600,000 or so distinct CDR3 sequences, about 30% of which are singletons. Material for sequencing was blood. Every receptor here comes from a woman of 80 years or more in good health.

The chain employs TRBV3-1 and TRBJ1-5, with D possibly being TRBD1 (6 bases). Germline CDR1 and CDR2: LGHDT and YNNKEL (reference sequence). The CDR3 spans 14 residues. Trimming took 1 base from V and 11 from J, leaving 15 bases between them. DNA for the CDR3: TGTGCCAGCAGCCAAGGGGCAGGGGACCTAACCCAGCATTTT. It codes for CASSQGAGDLTQHF.

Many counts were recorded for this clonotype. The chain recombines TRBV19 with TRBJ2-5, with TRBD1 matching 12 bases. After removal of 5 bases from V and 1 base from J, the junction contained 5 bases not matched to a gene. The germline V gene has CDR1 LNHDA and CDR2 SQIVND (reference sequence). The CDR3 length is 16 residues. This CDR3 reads CASSVRDRGLQETQYF. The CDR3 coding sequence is TGTGCCAGTAGTGTCCGGGACAGGGGGCTCCAAGAGACCCAGTACTTC.

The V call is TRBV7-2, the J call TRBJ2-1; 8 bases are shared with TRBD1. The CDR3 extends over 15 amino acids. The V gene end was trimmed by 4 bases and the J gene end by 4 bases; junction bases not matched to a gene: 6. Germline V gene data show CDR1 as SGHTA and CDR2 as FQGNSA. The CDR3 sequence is CASSSAGTGYNEQFF. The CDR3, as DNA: TGTGCCAGCAGCTCCGCCGGGACAGGATACAATGAGCAGTTCTTC.

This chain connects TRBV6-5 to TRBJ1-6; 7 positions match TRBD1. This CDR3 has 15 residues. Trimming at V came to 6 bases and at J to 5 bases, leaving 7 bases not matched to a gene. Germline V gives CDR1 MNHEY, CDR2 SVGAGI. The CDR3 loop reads CASRRQGSHNSPLHF. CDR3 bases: TGTGCCAGCAGGCGACAGGGCAGTCATAATTCACCCCTCCACTTT.

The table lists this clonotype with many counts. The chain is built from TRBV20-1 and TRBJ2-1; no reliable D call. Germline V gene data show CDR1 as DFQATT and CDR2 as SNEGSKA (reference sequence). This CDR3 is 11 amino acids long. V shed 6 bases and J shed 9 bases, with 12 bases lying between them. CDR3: CSAKHLAEQFF. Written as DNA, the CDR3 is TGCAGTGCCAAGCACCTCGCTGAGCAGTTCTTC.

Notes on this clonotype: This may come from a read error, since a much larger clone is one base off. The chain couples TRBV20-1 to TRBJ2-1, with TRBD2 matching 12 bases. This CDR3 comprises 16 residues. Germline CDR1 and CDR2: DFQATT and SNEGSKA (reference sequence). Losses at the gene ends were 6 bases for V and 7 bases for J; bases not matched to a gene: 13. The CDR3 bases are TGCAGTGCGCCGGGGTCTAGCGGGAGGGCGAGAAATGAGCAGTTCTTC. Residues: CSAPGSSGRARNEQFF.

CDR3 DNA: TGCAGTGCTAGAGATAATTACAAAGAGACCCAGTACTTC. Amino acid sequence: CSARDNYKETQYF. The chain carries TRBV20-1 and TRBJ2-5; D remains unclear. The germline CDR1 and CDR2 sequences are DFQATT and SNEGSKA (reference sequence). This CDR3 has 13 amino acids. With 0 bases removed from V and 3 bases from J, the gap between germline ends came to 8 bases.

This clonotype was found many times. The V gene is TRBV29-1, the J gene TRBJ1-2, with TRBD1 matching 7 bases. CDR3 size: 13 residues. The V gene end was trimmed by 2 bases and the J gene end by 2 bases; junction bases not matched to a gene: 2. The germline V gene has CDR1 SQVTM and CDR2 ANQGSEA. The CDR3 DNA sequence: TGCAGCGTTGAATCGACAGGGAACTATGGCTACACCTTC. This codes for CSVESTGNYGYTF.

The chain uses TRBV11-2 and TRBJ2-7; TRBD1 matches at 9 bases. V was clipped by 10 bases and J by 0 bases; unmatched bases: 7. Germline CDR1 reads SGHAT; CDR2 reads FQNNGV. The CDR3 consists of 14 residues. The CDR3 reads CATQPGQGSYEQYF. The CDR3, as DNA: TGTGCCACCCAGCCGGGACAGGGCTCCTACGAGCAGTACTTC.

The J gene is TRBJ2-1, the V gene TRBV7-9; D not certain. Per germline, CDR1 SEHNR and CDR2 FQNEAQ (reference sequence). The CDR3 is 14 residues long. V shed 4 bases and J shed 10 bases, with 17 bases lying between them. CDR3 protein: CASSSLYEFYEQFF. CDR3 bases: TGTGCCAGCAGCTCCCTTTATGAATTCTACGAGCAGTTCTTC.

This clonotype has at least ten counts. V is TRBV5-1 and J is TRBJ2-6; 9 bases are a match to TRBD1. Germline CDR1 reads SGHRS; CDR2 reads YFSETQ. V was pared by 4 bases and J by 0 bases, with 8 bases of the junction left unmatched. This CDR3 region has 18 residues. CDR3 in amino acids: CASSQRTGDFSGANVLTF. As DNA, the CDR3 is TGCGCCAGCAGCCAAAGGACAGGGGACTTCTCTGGGGCCAACGTCCTGACTTTC.

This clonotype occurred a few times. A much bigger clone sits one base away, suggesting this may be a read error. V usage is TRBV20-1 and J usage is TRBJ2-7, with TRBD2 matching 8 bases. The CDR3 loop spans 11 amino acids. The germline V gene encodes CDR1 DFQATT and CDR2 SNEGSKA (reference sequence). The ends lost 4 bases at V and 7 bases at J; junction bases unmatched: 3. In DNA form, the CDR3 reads TGCAGTGCTAAGCGGGGGATTGAGCAGTACTTC. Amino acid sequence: CSAKRGIEQYF.

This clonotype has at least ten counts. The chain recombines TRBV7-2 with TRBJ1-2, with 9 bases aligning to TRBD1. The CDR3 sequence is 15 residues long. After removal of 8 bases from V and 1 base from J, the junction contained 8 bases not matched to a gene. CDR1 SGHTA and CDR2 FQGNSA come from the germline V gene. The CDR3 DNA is TGTGCCAGCGGACTACCGGGACAGGGTAACTATGGCTACACCTTC. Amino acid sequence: CASGLPGQGNYGYTF.

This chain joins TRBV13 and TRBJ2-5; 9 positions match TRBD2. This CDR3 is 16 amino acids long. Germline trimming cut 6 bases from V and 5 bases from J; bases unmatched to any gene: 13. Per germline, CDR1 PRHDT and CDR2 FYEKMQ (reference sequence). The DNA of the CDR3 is TGTGCCAGCAGTTTGGGGATTAGCGGGGGAATGGAGACCCAGTACTTC. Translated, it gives CASSLGISGGMETQYF. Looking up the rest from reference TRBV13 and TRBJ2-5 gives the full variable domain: AAGVIQSPRHLIKEKRETATLKCYPIPRHDTVYWYQQGPGQDPQFLISFYEKMQSDKGSIPDRFSAQQFSDYHSELNMSSLELGDSALYFCASSLGISGGMETQYFGPGTRLLVL.

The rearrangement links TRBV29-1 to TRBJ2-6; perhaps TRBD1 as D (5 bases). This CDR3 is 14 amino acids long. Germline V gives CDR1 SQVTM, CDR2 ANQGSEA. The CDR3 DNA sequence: TGCAGTGCTTCTCAGGGTTCGGGGGCCAACGTCCTGACTTTC. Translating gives CSASQGSGANVLTF.

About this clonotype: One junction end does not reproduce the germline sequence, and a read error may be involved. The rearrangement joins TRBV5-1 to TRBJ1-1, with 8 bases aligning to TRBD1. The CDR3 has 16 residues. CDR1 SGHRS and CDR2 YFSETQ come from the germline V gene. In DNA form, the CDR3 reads TGCACCAGCAGCTTGCAGGGGGCGCGTATGAACACTGAAGCTTTCTTT. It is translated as CTSSLQGARMNTEAFF.

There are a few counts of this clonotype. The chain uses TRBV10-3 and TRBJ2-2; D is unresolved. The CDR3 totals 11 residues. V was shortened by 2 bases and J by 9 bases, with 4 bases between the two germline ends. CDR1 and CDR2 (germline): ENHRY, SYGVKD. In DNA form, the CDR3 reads TGTGCCATCAGTGAGGGCAGGGAGCTGTTTTTT. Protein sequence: CAISEGRELFF.

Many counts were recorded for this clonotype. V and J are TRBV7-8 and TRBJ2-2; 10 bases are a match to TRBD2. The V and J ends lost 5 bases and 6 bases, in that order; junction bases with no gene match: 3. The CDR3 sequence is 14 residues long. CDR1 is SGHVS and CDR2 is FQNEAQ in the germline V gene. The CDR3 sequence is CASSLSGGSGELFF. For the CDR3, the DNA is TGTGCCAGCAGCCTTAGCGGGGGGTCCGGGGAGCTGTTTTTT.

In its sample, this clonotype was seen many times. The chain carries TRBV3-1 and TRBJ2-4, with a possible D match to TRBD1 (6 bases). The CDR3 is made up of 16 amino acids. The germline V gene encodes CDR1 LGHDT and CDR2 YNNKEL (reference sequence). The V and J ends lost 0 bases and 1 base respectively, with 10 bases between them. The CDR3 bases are TGTGCCAGCAGCCAAGATCCCCAGGGGGCCAAAAACATTCAGTACTTC. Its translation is CASSQDPQGAKNIQYF.

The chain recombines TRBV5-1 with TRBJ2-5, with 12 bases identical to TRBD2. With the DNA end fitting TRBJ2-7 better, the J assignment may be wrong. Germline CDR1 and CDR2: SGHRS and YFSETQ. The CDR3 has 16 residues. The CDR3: CASSRQTSGRGDEQYF. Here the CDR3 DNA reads TGCGCCAGCAGCCGACAGACTAGCGGGAGAGGAGACGAGCAGTACTTC.